The TCR beta chain described here comes from a study of blood T cell repertoires in COVID-19. Profiled with immunoSEQ multiplex PCR; TCRdb holds only in-frame clones, not every one. This table holds 220,000 or so clones, around 90% found once. Germline CDR1 is SGHTS and CDR2 is YDEGEE. CDR3 length equals 16 residues. V shed 3 bases, J shed 1 base, and the junction held 6 bases outside the gene matches. Sequenced sample: peripheral blood. The gene calls are TRBV5-8 and TRBJ2-3, with 9 bases lining up with TRBD2. The TCR was taken from a man aged 55 to 70 with COVID-19, enrolled during active disease. The CDR3: CASSSQREEGTDTQYF. The CDR3 coding sequence is TGTGCCAGCAGCTCTCAGCGGGAGGAGGGCACAGATACGCAGTATTTT.